Each of the 25 T cell receptor beta chains below was sequenced from the same sample in a study of T-cell reconstitution after alpha-beta-depleted transplantation in children. For TCRbeta, the library was prepared with unique molecular identifiers. From the PCR reads, TCRdb called clonotypes with MiXCR, one entry per CDR3 protein. The sample yields roughly 500,000 distinct CDR3 sequences, 32% seen once. The sequencing here drew on PBMCs from the stem cell graft donor, taken from the stem cell graft. The receptors stem from a human donor who donated a stem cell graft to a child with aplastic anemia.

V and J are TRBV30 and TRBJ1-1, with 10 bases matching TRBD1. This CDR3 contains 19 residues. After removal of 0 bases from V and 0 bases from J, the junction contained 13 bases not matched to a gene. CDR1 and CDR2 (germline): GTSNPN, SVGIG (reference sequence). CDR3 loop: CAWSVLTWDRGNMNTEAFF. CDR3 nucleotide sequence: TGTGCCTGGAGTGTACTGACCTGGGACAGGGGAAATATGAACACTGAAGCTTTCTTT.

The chain employs TRBV6-1 and TRBJ1-1, with D possibly being TRBD1 (5 bases). The germline CDR1 and CDR2 sequences are MNHNS and SASEGT. This CDR3 has 14 amino acids. V lost 4 bases to trimming and J lost 5 bases, with 14 bases between them. CDR3 sequence reads: CASSGQLLGTEAFF. In DNA, the CDR3 is TGTGCCAGCAGTGGACAGCTTCTGGGGACTGAAGCTTTCTTT.

J is TRBJ2-1 and V is TRBV28; no definite D call. With 5 bases removed from V and 4 bases from J, the gap between germline ends came to 12 bases. Germline CDR1 is MDHEN and CDR2 is SYDVKM. The CDR3 consists of 14 residues. As DNA, the CDR3 is TGTGCCAGCAGTCCCTATCGCGGTTACAATGAGCAGTTCTTC. Encoded protein: CASSPYRGYNEQFF.

V and J are TRBV5-1 and TRBJ2-5; a possible D gene is TRBD2 (6 bases). Germline CDR1 reads SGHRS; CDR2 reads YFSETQ. The CDR3 has 15 residues. Trimming pared 0 bases from V and 0 bases from J, leaving 9 bases between. DNA for the CDR3: TGCGCCAGCAGCTTGGGGGCGGGAAACCAAGAGACCCAGTACTTC. Amino acid sequence: CASSLGAGNQETQYF.

This rearrangement joins TRBV2 to TRBJ1-1, with D uncertain. V dropped 7 bases and J dropped 1 base, with 10 bases sitting between them. The CDR3 is made up of 13 amino acids. CDR1 is SNHLY, CDR2 FYNNEI, per germline. In DNA form, the CDR3 reads TGTGCCAGCAAATCGTCGAGGAACACTGAAGCTTTCTTT. Residues: CASKSSRNTEAFF.

The gene calls are TRBV19 and TRBJ1-4; D ambiguous. In germline, CDR1 is LNHDA, CDR2 SQIVND (reference sequence). Deletions cut 4 bases from V and 6 bases from J, with 15 bases between. The CDR3 has 15 amino acids. CDR3 nucleotides: TGTGCCAGTAGTAGCCCAACCGGCGGTGATGAAAAACTGTTTTTT. It encodes CASSSPTGGDEKLFF.

This clonotype was counted a few times. The CDR3 DNA sequence: TGTGCCAGCAGCTTGGGCCGGCCGGCGGGGGCAGCTTTCTTT. The encoded protein is CASSLGRPAGAAFF. V is TRBV5-6 and J is TRBJ1-1, with a tentative D call TRBD1 (6 bases). Per germline, CDR1 SGHDT and CDR2 YYEEEE. The CDR3 runs to 14 residues. Trimming pared 0 bases from V and 10 bases from J, leaving 16 bases between.

The chain is built from TRBV18 and TRBJ2-1, with a tentative D call TRBD2 (5 bases). The CDR3 is made up of 12 amino acids. Trimming shortened V by 4 bases and J by 9 bases, and 10 bases separated the two germline ends. Germline lookup yields CDR1 KGHSH and CDR2 LQKENI. The CDR3, as DNA: TGTGCCAGCTCACGACCGGGGTTTGAGCAGTTCTTC. It specifies CASSRPGFEQFF.

The V call is TRBV5-1, the J call TRBJ1-1; D not certain. The V and J ends lost 0 bases and 6 bases respectively, with 9 bases between them. CDR3 length: 13 residues. CDR1 is SGHRS, CDR2 YFSETQ, per germline. In DNA, the CDR3 is TGCGCCAGCAGCTTGGGCAGCGTCGCTGAAGCTTTCTTT. Its translation: CASSLGSVAEAFF. Full variable domain (outside the CDR3, taken from reference TRBV5-1 and TRBJ1-1): KAGVTQTPRYLIKTRGQQVTLSCSPISGHRSVSWYQQTPGQGLQFLFEYFSETQRNKGNFPGRFSGRQFSNSRSEMNVSTLELGDSALYLCASSLGSVAEAFFGQGTRLTVV.

This rearrangement joins TRBV19 to TRBJ1-2, with D unresolved. Trimming pared 5 bases from V and 5 bases from J, leaving 12 bases between. The CDR3 is 13 residues long. Germline lookup yields CDR1 LNHDA and CDR2 SQIVND (reference sequence). The CDR3 DNA reads as TGTGCCAGTAGTTCGGACGGGTCTTATGGCTACACCTTC. Its translation: CASSSDGSYGYTF. The full variable domain, completed using reference TRBV19 and TRBJ1-2, is DGGITQSPKYLFRKEGQNVTLSCEQNLNHDAMYWYRQDPGQGLRLIYYSQIVNDFQKGDIAEGYSVSREKKESFPLTVTSAQKNPTAFYLCASSSDGSYGYTFGSGTRLTVV.

The J gene is TRBJ2-6, the V gene TRBV18; D possibly corresponds to TRBD1 (6 bases). V was clipped by 5 bases and J by 4 bases, with 15 bases between them. The CDR3 totals 16 residues. Germline V CDR1 and CDR2: KGHSH, LQKENI. In nucleotides, the CDR3 is TGTGCCAGCTCAGGAACAGGGCGATTCGGGGCCAACGTCCTGACTTTC. It encodes CASSGTGRFGANVLTF.

This chain links TRBV20-1 with TRBJ2-5, with TRBD1 matching over 7 bases. Germline V gene data show CDR1 as DFQATT and CDR2 as SNEGSKA (reference sequence). Trimming cost V 6 bases and J 4 bases; bases outside gene matches: 11. The CDR3 is 14 amino acids. CDR3 DNA sequence: TGCAGTGCCTACCGGGACAGTCGGCGAGAGACCCAGTACTTC. Protein sequence: CSAYRDSRRETQYF.

The chain has TRBV27 and TRBJ1-3, with unresolved D. The V gene's germline CDR1 is MNHEY and CDR2 SMNVEV (reference sequence). This CDR3 is built from 16 residues. V was pared by 4 bases and J by 0 bases, with 13 bases between. The CDR3, as DNA: TGTGCCAGCAGTTCCCTCGGGAGGAGCTCTGGAAACACCATATATTTT. Protein product: CASSSLGRSSGNTIYF.

The chain employs TRBV29-1 and TRBJ1-3, with D uncertain. Trimming pared 3 bases from V and 2 bases from J, leaving 11 bases between. CDR3 length equals 14 residues. In germline, CDR1 is SQVTM, CDR2 ANQGSEA. CDR3 loop: CSVDEGSAGNTIYF. The CDR3 DNA follows: TGCAGCGTTGATGAGGGATCGGCTGGAAACACCATATATTTT.

The table lists this clonotype with a few counts. J is TRBJ2-4 and V is TRBV10-3, with 13 bases aligning to TRBD2. CDR1 ENHRY and CDR2 SYGVKD come from the germline V gene. The CDR3 is made up of 16 amino acids. V lost 11 bases, J lost 3 bases, and 10 bases stayed unmatched. CDR3 sequence: CASRTSGSTDKNIQYF. As DNA, the CDR3 is TGTGCCTCCCGGACTAGCGGGAGTACGGACAAAAACATTCAGTACTTC.

This clonotype was counted only a few times. The chain is built from TRBV18 and TRBJ1-4; 8 nucleotides agree with TRBD1. The CDR3 spans 18 residues. The germline V gene has CDR1 KGHSH and CDR2 LQKENI. Unmatched junction bases numbered 10, after V lost 4 bases and J lost 0 bases. In DNA form, the CDR3 reads TGTGCCAGCTCACGCCAGGGGGCATACTCCCCAACTAATGAAAAACTGTTTTTT. Protein: CASSRQGAYSPTNEKLFF.

The chain uses TRBV28 and TRBJ2-7; TRBD1 might be the D (6 bases). Germline CDR1 is MDHEN and CDR2 is SYDVKM. The CDR3 is 16 residues long. Trimming shortened V by 8 bases and J by 0 bases, and 20 bases separated the two germline ends. CDR3 in amino acids: CASPARTEGISYEQYV. CDR3 coding DNA: TGTGCCAGCCCCGCAAGGACAGAAGGAATCTCCTACGAGCAGTACGTC.

The genes are TRBV19 and TRBJ2-1; D gene uncertain. This CDR3 is built from 13 residues. Trimming took 6 bases from V and 7 from J, leaving 13 bases between them. Germline V lookup: CDR1 LNHDA, CDR2 SQIVND (reference sequence). CDR3 sequence reads: CASSSRTLNEQFF. The CDR3 DNA is TGTGCCAGTAGCTCCCGGACCTTAAATGAGCAGTTCTTC.

The J gene is TRBJ1-1, the V gene TRBV29-1, with TRBD1 as a possible D gene (6 bases). The CDR3 is made up of 11 amino acids. V was trimmed by 4 bases and J by 6 bases, leaving 9 bases between them. CDR1 is SQVTM and CDR2 is ANQGSEA in the germline V gene. This chain's CDR3 is CSVAAGAEAFF. The DNA for the CDR3 is TGCAGCGTTGCGGCAGGGGCTGAAGCTTTCTTT.

In its sample, this clonotype was seen a few times. The rearrangement uses TRBV12-3 or TRBV12-4 and TRBJ1-5; D gene ambiguous. Trimming took 6 bases from V and 4 from J, leaving 7 bases between them. The CDR3 totals 12 residues. In DNA form, the CDR3 reads TGTGCCAGCAGGGCCGGGAATCAGCCCCAGCATTTT. Amino acid sequence: CASRAGNQPQHF.

This clonotype was seen more than once but under ten times. The genes are TRBV4-3 and TRBJ2-7; no definite D call. The CDR3 runs to 15 residues. Germline-derived CDR1 and CDR2 are LGHNA and YSLEER. With 3 bases removed from V and 2 bases from J, the gap between germline ends came to 14 bases. The CDR3 protein is CASSHASGLAYEQYF. CDR3 sequence (DNA): TGCGCCAGCAGCCATGCTTCCGGGTTGGCCTACGAGCAGTACTTC.

The chain carries TRBV5-1 and TRBJ1-1; the D is unclear. This CDR3 has 18 residues. The V and J ends lost 1 base and 1 base respectively, with 20 bases between them. Germline CDR1 reads SGHRS; CDR2 reads YFSETQ. CDR3 sequence reads: CASSLTYLRPPGNTEAFF. The CDR3 DNA follows: TGCGCCAGCAGCTTGACCTATCTTAGGCCGCCAGGGAACACTGAAGCTTTCTTT.

The chain recombines TRBV10-1 with TRBJ2-5; a possible D gene is TRBD1 (6 bases). Germline V gives CDR1 WNHNN, CDR2 SYGVQD (reference sequence). The CDR3 sequence is 17 residues long. V lost 4 bases, J lost 1 base, and 19 bases lay in between. The CDR3 loop is CASSGSRQEGPQETQYF. The CDR3 DNA is TGCGCCAGCAGTGGGTCGAGACAGGAAGGACCCCAAGAGACCCAGTACTTC.

The sample holds a few counts of this clonotype. The chain combines TRBV12-3 or TRBV12-4 with TRBJ2-1; 9 bases are shared with TRBD1. Trimming cost V 7 bases and J 9 bases; bases outside gene matches: 19. This CDR3 is 17 amino acids long. The CDR3 region is CASIMSAAGTGIVEQFF. Written as DNA, the CDR3 is TGTGCCAGCATTATGTCGGCAGCAGGGACAGGGATTGTTGAGCAGTTCTTC.

This chain connects TRBV11-3 to TRBJ2-7; D ambiguous. The CDR3 runs 13 residues. Trimming pared 0 bases from V and 2 bases from J, leaving 5 bases between. Germline values: CDR1 SGHNT, CDR2 YENEEA. The CDR3 reads CASSLDVAYEQYV. DNA of the CDR3: TGTGCCAGCAGCTTAGACGTGGCCTACGAGCAGTACGTC.